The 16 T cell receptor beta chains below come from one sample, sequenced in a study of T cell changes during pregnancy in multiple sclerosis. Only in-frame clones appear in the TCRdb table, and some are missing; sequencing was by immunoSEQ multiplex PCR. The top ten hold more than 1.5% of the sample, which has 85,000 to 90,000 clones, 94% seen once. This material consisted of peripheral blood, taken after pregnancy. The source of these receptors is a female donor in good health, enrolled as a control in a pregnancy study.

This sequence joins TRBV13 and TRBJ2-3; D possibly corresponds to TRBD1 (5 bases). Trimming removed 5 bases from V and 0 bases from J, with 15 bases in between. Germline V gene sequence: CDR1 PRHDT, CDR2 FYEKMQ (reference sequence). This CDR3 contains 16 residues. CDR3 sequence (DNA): TGTGCCAGCAGCCCCCACCTTGGGGCAAGCACAGATACGCAGTATTTT. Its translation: CASSPHLGASTDTQYF. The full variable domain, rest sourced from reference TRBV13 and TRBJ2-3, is AAGVIQSPRHLIKEKRETATLKCYPIPRHDTVYWYQQGPGQDPQFLISFYEKMQSDKGSIPDRFSAQQFSDYHSELNMSSLELGDSALYFCASSPHLGASTDTQYFGPGTRLTVL.

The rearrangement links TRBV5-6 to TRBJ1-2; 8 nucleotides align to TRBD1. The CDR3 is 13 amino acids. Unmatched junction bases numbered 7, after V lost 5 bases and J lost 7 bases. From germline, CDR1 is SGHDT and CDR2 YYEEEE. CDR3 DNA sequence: TGTGCCAGCAGACCGGACAGGGTGGGTGGCTACACCTTC. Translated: CASRPDRVGGYTF.

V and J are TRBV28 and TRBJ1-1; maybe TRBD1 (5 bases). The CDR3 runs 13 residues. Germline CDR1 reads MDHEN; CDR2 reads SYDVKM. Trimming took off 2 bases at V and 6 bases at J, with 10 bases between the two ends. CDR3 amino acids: CASSLQGYAEAFF. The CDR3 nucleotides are TGTGCCAGCAGTTTACAGGGATATGCTGAAGCTTTCTTT.

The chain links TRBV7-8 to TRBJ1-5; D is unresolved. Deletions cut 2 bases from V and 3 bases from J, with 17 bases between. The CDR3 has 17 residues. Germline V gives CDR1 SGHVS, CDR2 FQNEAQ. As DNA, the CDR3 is TGTGCCAGCAGCTTAAATAGTCTCCCGGGAATCAATCAGCCCCAGCATTTT. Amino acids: CASSLNSLPGINQPQHF.

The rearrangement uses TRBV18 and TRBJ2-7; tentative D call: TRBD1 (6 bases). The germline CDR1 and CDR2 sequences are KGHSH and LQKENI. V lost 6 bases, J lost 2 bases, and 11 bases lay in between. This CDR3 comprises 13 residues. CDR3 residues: CASSRDTTYEQYF. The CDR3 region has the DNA TGTGCCAGCTCCCGGGACACCACCTACGAGCAGTACTTC.

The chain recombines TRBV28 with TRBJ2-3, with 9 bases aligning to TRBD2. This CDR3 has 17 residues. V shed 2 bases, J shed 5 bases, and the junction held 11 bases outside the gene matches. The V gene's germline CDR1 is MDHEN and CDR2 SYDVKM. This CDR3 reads CASSLSGRSRVGDTQYF. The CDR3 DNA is TGTGCCAGCAGTTTAAGCGGGAGGTCCCGGGTAGGAGATACGCAGTATTTT.

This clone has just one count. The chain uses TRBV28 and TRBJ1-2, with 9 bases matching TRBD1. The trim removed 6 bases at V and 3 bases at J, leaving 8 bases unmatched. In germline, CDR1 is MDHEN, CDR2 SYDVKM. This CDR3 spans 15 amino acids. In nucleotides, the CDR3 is TGTGCCAGCAGCCGTGACAGGGGGAAGGACTATGGCTACACCTTC. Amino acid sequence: CASSRDRGKDYGYTF.

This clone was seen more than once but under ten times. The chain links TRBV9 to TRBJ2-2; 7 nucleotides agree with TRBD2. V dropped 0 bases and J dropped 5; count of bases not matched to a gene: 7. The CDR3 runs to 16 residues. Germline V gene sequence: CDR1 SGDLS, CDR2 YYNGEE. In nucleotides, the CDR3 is TGTGCCAGCAGCGTAGATCCTAGCGGAAGGACCGGGGAGCTGTTTTTT. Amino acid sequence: CASSVDPSGRTGELFF. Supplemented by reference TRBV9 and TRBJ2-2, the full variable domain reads DSGVTQTPKHLITATGQRVTLRCSPRSGDLSVYWYQQSLDQGLQFLIQYYNGEERAKGNILERFSAQQFPDLHSELNLSSLELGDSALYFCASSVDPSGRTGELFFGEGSRLTVL.

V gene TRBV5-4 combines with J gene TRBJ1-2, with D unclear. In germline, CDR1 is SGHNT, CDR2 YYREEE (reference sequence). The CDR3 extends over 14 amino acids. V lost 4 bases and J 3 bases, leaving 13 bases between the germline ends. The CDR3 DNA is TGTGCCAGCAGCCCCTCAGGCGGGCACTATGGCTACACCTTC. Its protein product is CASSPSGGHYGYTF. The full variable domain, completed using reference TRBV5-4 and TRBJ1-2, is ETGVTQSPTHLIKTRGQQVTLRCSSQSGHNTVSWYQQALGQGPQFIFQYYREEENGRGNFPPRFSGLQFPNYSSELNVNALELDDSALYLCASSPSGGHYGYTFGSGTRLTVV.

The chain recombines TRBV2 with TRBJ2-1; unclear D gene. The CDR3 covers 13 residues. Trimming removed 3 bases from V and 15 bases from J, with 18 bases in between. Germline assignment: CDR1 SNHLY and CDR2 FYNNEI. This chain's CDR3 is CASSDYSVGVMFF. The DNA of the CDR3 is TGTGCCAGCAGTGACTACTCCGTTGGAGTTATGTTCTTC.

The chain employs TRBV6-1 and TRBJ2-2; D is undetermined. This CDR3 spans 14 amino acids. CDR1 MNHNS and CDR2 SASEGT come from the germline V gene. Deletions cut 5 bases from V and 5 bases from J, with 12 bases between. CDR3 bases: TGTGCCAGCAGTTTCCCTGCCGGGACCGGGGAGCTGTTTTTT. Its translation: CASSFPAGTGELFF.

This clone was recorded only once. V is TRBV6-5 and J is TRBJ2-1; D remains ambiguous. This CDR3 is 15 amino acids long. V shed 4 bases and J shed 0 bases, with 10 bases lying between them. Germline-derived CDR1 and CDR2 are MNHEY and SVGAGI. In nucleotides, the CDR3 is TGTGCCAGCAGTTCGACTGGATTCTCCTACAATGAGCAGTTCTTC. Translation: CASSSTGFSYNEQFF.

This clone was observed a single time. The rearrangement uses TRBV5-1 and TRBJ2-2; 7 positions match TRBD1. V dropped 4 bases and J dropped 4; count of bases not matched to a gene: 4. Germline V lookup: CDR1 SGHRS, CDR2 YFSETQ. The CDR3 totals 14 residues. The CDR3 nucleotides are TGCGCCAGCAGCAACAGGGGCGGCACCGGGGAGCTGTTTTTT. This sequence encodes CASSNRGGTGELFF.

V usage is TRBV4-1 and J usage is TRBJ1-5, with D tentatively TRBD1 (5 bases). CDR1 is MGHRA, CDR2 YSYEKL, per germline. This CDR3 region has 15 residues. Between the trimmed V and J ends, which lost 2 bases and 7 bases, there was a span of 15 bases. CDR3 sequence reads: CASSQFPTVGQPQHF. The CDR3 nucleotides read TGCGCCAGCAGCCAATTTCCGACAGTTGGGCAGCCCCAGCATTTT.

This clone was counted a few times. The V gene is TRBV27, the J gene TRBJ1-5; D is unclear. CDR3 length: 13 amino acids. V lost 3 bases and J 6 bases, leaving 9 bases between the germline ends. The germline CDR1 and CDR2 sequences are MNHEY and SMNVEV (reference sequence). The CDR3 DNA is TGTGCCAGCAGTTTCGAGGGTGGTCAGCCCCAGCATTTT. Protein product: CASSFEGGQPQHF.

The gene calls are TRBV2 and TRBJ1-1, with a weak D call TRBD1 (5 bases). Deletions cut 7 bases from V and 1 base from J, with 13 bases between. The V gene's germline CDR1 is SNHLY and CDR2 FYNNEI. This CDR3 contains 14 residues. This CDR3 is CASKSDSANTEAFF. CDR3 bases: TGTGCCAGCAAATCAGACAGTGCGAACACTGAAGCTTTCTTT.